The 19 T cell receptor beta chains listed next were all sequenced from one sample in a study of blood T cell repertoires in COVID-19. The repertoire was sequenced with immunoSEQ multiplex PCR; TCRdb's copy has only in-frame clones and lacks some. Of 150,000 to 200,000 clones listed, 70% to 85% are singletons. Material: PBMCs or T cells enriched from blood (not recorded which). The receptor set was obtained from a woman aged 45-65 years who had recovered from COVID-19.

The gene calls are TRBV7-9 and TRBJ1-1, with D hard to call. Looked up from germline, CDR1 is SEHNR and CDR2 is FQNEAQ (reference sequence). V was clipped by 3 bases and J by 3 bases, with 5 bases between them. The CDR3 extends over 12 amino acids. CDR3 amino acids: CASSFSDTEAFF. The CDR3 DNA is TGTGCCAGCAGCTTCTCAGACACTGAAGCTTTCTTT.

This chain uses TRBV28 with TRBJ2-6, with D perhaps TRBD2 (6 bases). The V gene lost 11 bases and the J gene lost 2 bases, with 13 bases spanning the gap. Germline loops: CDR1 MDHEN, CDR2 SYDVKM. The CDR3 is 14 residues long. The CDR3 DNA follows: TGTGCCTGCCTCGGGGGTCCTGGGGCCAACGTCCTGACTTTC. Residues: CACLGGPGANVLTF.

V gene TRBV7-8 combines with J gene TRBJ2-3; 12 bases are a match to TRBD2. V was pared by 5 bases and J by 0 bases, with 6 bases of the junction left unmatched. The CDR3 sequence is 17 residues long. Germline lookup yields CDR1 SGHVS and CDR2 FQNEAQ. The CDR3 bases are TGTGCCAGCAGCACCTGGACTAGCGGGAAAAGCACAGATACGCAGTATTTT. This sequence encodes CASSTWTSGKSTDTQYF.

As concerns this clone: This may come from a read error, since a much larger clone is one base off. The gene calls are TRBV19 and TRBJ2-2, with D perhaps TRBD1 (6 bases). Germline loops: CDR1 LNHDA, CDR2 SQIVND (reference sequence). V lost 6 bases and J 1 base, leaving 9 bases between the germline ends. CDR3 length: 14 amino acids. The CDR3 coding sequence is TGTGCCAGTAGGATGGGACAGAACACCGGGGAGCTGTTTTTT. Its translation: CASRMGQNTGELFF.

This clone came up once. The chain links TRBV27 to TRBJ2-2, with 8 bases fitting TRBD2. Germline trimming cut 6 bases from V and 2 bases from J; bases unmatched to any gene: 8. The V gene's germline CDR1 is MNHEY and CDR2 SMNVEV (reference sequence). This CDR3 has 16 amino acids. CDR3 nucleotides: TGTGCCAGCAGCACGGGGGGGGCGAGAAACACCGGGGAGCTGTTTTTT. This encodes CASSTGGARNTGELFF.

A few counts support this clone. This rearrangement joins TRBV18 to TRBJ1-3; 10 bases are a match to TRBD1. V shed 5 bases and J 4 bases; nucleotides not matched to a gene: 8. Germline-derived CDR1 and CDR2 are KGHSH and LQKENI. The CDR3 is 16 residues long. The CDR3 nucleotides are TGTGCCAGCTCAGCCACCGGGACAGGGGAAGGAAACACCATATATTTT. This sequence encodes CASSATGTGEGNTIYF.

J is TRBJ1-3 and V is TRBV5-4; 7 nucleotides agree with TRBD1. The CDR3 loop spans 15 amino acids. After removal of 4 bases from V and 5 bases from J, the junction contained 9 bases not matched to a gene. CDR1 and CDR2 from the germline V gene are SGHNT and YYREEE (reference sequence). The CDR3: CASSPTGDSRNTIYF. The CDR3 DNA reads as TGTGCCAGCAGCCCTACAGGGGATTCACGAAACACCATATATTTT.

The CDR3 region is CAISDVQGSNEKLFF. CDR3 nucleotides: TGTGCCATCAGTGACGTACAGGGGTCTAATGAAAAACTGTTTTTT. V and J are TRBV10-3 and TRBJ1-4; 7 nucleotides align to TRBD1. The V and J ends lost 3 bases and 3 bases, in that order; junction bases with no gene match: 4. From germline, CDR1 is ENHRY and CDR2 SYGVKD. The CDR3 consists of 15 residues.

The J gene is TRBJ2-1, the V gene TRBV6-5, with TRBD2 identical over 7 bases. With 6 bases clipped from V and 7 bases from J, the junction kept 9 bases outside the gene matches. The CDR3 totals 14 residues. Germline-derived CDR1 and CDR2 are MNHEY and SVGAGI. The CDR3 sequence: CASSRLASGNEQFF. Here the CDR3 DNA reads TGTGCCAGCAGCAGACTAGCCTCGGGGAATGAGCAGTTCTTC.

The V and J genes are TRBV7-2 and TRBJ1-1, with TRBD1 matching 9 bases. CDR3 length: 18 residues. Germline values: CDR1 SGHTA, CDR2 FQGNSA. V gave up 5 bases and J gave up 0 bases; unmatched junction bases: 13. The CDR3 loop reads CASSNPPGTGSMNTEAFF. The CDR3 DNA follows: TGTGCCAGCAGCAATCCGCCCGGGACAGGGAGCATGAACACTGAAGCTTTCTTT.

CDR3 in amino acids: CASSATGLNTEAFF. The CDR3 DNA reads as TGTGCCAGCAGCGCCACAGGTCTCAACACTGAAGCTTTCTTT. This chain joins TRBV5-5 and TRBJ1-1, with D maybe TRBD1 (5 bases). CDR1 is SGHKS and CDR2 is YYEKEE in the germline V gene (reference sequence). V shed 4 bases and J shed 2 bases, with 12 bases lying between them. The CDR3 spans 14 residues.

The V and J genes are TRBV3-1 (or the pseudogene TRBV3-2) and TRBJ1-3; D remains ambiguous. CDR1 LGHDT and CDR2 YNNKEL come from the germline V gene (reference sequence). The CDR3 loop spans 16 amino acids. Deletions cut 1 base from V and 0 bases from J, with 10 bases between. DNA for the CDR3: TGTGCCAGCAGCCAAGCCTCCCTCAGCTCTGGAAACACCATATATTTT. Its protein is CASSQASLSSGNTIYF.

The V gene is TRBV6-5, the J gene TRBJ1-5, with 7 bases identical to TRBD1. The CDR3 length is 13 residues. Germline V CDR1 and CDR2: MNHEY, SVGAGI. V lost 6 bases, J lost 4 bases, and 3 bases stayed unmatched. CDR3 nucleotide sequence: TGTGCCAGCAGGGAGACAGGGAATCAGCCCCAGCATTTT. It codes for CASRETGNQPQHF.

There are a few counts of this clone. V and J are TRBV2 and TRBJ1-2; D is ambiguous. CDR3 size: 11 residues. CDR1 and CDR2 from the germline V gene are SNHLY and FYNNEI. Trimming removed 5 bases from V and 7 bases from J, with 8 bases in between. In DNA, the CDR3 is TGTGCCAGCAGTAGATTCGGTGGCTACACCTTC. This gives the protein CASSRFGGYTF.

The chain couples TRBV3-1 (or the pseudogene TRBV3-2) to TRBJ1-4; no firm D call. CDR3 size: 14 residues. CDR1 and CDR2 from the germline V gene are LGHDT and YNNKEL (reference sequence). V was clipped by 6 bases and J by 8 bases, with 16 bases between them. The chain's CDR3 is CASSHTAVGEKLFF. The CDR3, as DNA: TGTGCCAGCAGTCATACAGCCGTGGGCGAAAAACTGTTTTTT.

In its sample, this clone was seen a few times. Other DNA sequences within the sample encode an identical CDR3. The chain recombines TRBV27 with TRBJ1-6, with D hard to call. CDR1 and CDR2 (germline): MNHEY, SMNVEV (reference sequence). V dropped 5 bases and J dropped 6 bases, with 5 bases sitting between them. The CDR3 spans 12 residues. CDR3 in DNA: TGTGCCAGCAGTCCCATTAATTCACCCCTCCACTTT. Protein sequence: CASSPINSPLHF.

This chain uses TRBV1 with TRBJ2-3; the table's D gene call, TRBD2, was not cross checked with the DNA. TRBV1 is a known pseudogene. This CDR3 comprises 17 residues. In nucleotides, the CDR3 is TGCACCAGCAGCCAAGCGAGGAGACTAGGGGACACAGATACGCAGTATTTT. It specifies CTSSQARRLGDTDTQYF.

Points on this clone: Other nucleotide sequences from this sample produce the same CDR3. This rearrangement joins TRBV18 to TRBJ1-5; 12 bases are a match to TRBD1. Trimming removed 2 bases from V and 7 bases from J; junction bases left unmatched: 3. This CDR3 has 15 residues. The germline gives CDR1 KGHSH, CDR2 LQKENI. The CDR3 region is CASSPGTGGGQPQHF. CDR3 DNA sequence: TGTGCCAGCTCACCAGGGACAGGGGGCGGCCAGCCCCAGCATTTT.

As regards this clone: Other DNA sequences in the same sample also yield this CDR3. CDR3 loop: CASSLGQTEAFF. Here the CDR3 DNA reads TGTGCCAGCAGCCTAGGACAAACTGAAGCTTTCTTT. The rearrangement links TRBV14 to TRBJ1-1; D may be TRBD1 (5 bases). The ends were cut back, 4 bases at V and 5 bases at J, with 8 bases in the middle. The germline V gene encodes CDR1 SGHDN and CDR2 FVKESK. This CDR3 region has 12 residues.